This T cell receptor beta chain was sequenced during a study of CD8+ T cells in alopecia areata. Across the study: Each of the treated patients was given oral tofacitinib, 5 to 10 mg twice daily, for moderate-to-severe alopecia areata.

Study results and limitations: For lesional scalp, especially alopecia totalis/universalis, clonality was higher than in normal scalp. Treatment with tofacitinib significantly lowered scalp clonality and reduced expanded CD8+ clones among the top 100.

RNA was isolated and reverse transcribed to cDNA, the sequencing template. Measured with immunoSEQ multiplex PCR; TCRdb has only the in-frame clones, and not every one. In the table there are about 180,000 clones, 40% to 55% of which are singletons. Indicated treatment: oral pan-JAK inhibitor, 5-10 mg twice daily. There are a few counts of this clone. The antigen is unknown. Germline CDR1 is KGHSH and CDR2 is LQKENI. This CDR3 is built from 14 residues. The germline V and J ends were trimmed by 3 bases and 0 bases, with 6 bases remaining between them. The chain couples TRBV18 to TRBJ1-3; no clear D. The clonotype originates from a human donor with alopecia areata. The input for sequencing was CD8+ T cells sorted from blood, taken at week 52, from a patient treated with tofacitinib. This chain's CDR3 is CASSPASSGNTIYF. Written as DNA, the CDR3 is TGTGCCAGCTCACCGGCCAGCTCTGGAAACACCATATATTTT.